One sample yielded the 14 T cell receptor beta chains listed below, sequenced in a study of breast tumors, draining lymph nodes, adjacent tissues. Breast cancer patients provided tissue from their axillary draining lymph nodes. One entry per CDR3 protein, called by TCRdb with MiXCR from the multiplex PCR reads. The sample lists some 130,000 distinct CDR3 sequences, under 25% occurring once. What was sequenced was axillary lymph node tissue. The receptor set was obtained from a female donor with breast cancer. Some clones in this sample may be carry-over from other donors' samples.

This clonotype was picked up many times. The chain couples TRBV6-4 to TRBJ1-2; D gene ambiguous. The V end lost 0 bases, the J end lost 5 bases, and 13 bases lay between the germline ends. The CDR3 extends over 15 amino acids. Germline V gives CDR1 MRHNA, CDR2 SNTAGT. This chain's CDR3 is CASSDSAPPLYGYTF. The CDR3 coding sequence is TGTGCCAGCAGTGACTCGGCCCCGCCTTTATATGGCTACACCTTC.

A remark on this clonotype: A read error may be the cause here, since a much bigger clone is one base away. This sequence joins TRBV6-6 and TRBJ1-5; weak D call: TRBD1 (6 bases). In germline, CDR1 is MNHNY, CDR2 SVGAGI (reference sequence). CDR3 length equals 15 residues. DNA for the CDR3: TGTGCCAGCAGAGACGGGACACAAAGAAATCGGCCCCAGCATTTT. Its protein is CASRDGTQRNRPQHF.

The rearrangement uses TRBV28 and TRBJ2-1; possibly TRBD2 for D (6 bases). Germline CDR1 MDHEN, CDR2 SYDVKM. Trimming took 7 bases from V and 10 from J, leaving 14 bases between them. The CDR3 runs to 12 residues. The CDR3 here is CASKTSIAEQFF. The CDR3, as DNA: TGTGCCAGCAAAACTAGCATCGCCGAGCAGTTCTTC.

This clonotype showed up many times. The chain recombines TRBV20-1 with TRBJ2-1; D perhaps matches TRBD2 (5 bases). Germline V lookup: CDR1 DFQATT, CDR2 SNEGSKA (reference sequence). Trimming removed 3 bases from V and 8 bases from J, with 14 bases in between. CDR3 size: 13 residues. CDR3 loop: CSASLHSGYEQFF. In nucleotides, the CDR3 is TGCAGTGCTAGTCTGCACTCGGGATATGAGCAGTTCTTC.

The sample holds many counts of this clonotype. The V gene is TRBV28, the J gene TRBJ2-7, with D perhaps TRBD2 (5 bases). The length of the CDR3 is 15 residues. The germline V gene has CDR1 MDHEN and CDR2 SYDVKM. Trimming took off 4 bases at V and 6 bases at J, with 19 bases between the two ends. The CDR3 DNA reads TGTGCCAGCAGTTCCGAGTTGAGTAGCGCGGTCGAGCAGTACTTC. This gives the protein CASSSELSSAVEQYF.

On this clonotype: A much larger clone lies a single base off, so this may be a read error. The rearrangement joins TRBV7-9 to TRBJ2-1, with D hard to call. CDR1 SEHNR and CDR2 FQNEAQ come from the germline V gene (reference sequence). The CDR3 length is 14 residues. CDR3 region: CASSFETRNNKQFF. CDR3 DNA: TGTGCCAGCAGCTTTGAGACACGCAACAATAAGCAGTTCTTC.

In its sample, this clonotype was seen many times. V gene TRBV25-1 combines with J gene TRBJ1-4; TRBD1 aligns across 7 bases. Losses at the gene ends were 0 bases for V and 7 bases for J; bases not matched to a gene: 5. This CDR3 is built from 15 residues. Germline V gives CDR1 MGHDK, CDR2 SYGVNS. The CDR3 DNA reads as TGTGCCAGCAGTGAATATAGGGGGACAGTTGAAAAACTGTTTTTT. Protein: CASSEYRGTVEKLFF.

This clonotype was seen at least ten times. The rearrangement joins TRBV12-3 or TRBV12-4 to TRBJ2-3; weak D call: TRBD1 (6 bases). V shed 4 bases and J shed 2 bases, with 13 bases lying between them. The CDR3 is 15 residues long. The CDR3 sequence is CASSSRDTNTDTQYF. CDR3 DNA sequence: TGTGCCAGCAGTTCCCGGGACACCAACACAGATACGCAGTATTTT.

The V gene is TRBV4-2, the J gene TRBJ2-1; 12 bases match TRBD2. Trimming took 8 bases from V and 6 from J; bases not matched to a gene: 11. CDR1 is LGHNA, CDR2 YNFKEQ, per germline. There are 16 residues in the CDR3. CDR3 bases: TGTGCCAGCGGCGCCCAACTAGCGGGAGGCTGCAATGAGCAGTTCTTC. It specifies CASGAQLAGGCNEQFF.

About this clonotype: A much larger clone differs by one base, so this may be a read error. This likely comes from a read error, as the CDR3 has no conserved phenylalanine or tryptophan at its end. The genes are TRBV2 and TRBJ2-7; TRBD1 matches at 7 bases. After removal of 7 bases from V and 2 bases from J, the junction contained 8 bases not matched to a gene. The germline gives CDR1 SNHLY, CDR2 FYNNEI. The CDR3 length is 14 residues. The CDR3 loop is CASTPGTAAYEQYL. In DNA form, the CDR3 reads TGTGCCAGCACTCCAGGGACAGCAGCCTACGAGCAGTACCTC.

As for this clonotype: It may be a read error: a sequence one base away is much more abundant. In this CDR3 the conserved last residue, phenylalanine or tryptophan, is missing, so a read error is likely. CDR3: CAIRAGNGQPQHS. The CDR3 DNA sequence: TGTGCCATCAGGGCAGGGAACGGGCAGCCCCAGCATTCT. The chain couples TRBV10-3 to TRBJ1-5; D possibly corresponds to TRBD1 (5 bases). Germline assignment: CDR1 ENHRY and CDR2 SYGVKD. With 6 bases removed from V and 7 bases from J, the gap between germline ends came to 13 bases. The CDR3 has 13 amino acids.

Ten or more counts support this clonotype. The J gene is TRBJ2-5, the V gene TRBV7-2; 7 bases map to TRBD1. From germline, CDR1 is SGHTA and CDR2 FQGNSA. The CDR3 runs to 14 residues. The V segment lost 5 bases and the J segment 1 base; nucleotides outside the gene matches: 4. Written as DNA, the CDR3 is TGTGCCAGCAGCCCGGGACAGTTCCAAGAGACCCAGTACTTC. This encodes CASSPGQFQETQYF.

At least ten counts were recorded for this clonotype. The J gene is TRBJ2-3, the V gene TRBV7-2; 7 nucleotides align to TRBD2. The germline CDR1 and CDR2 sequences are SGHTA and FQGNSA. CDR3 length: 16 amino acids. After removal of 2 bases from V and 2 bases from J, the junction contained 7 bases not matched to a gene. CDR3 protein: CASSLIGRPNTDTQYF. The CDR3 nucleotides read TGTGCCAGCAGCTTAATCGGGAGGCCGAACACAGATACGCAGTATTTT.

In its sample, this clonotype was seen many times. The V gene is TRBV5-6, the J gene TRBJ1-4; D is perhaps TRBD1 (5 bases). The CDR3 covers 12 residues. Germline values: CDR1 SGHDT, CDR2 YYEEEE. Trimming pared 3 bases from V and 7 bases from J, leaving 7 bases between. The CDR3 here is CASSWGREKLFF. In DNA form, the CDR3 reads TGTGCCAGCAGCTGGGGACGTGAAAAACTGTTTTTT. Based on the CDR3 plus reference TRBV5-6 and TRBJ1-4, the full variable domain is DAGVTQSPTHLIKTRGQQVTLRCSPKSGHDTVSWYQQALGQGPQFIFQYYEEEERQRGNFPDRFSGHQFPNYSSELNVNALLLGDSALYLCASSWGREKLFFGSGTQLSVL.